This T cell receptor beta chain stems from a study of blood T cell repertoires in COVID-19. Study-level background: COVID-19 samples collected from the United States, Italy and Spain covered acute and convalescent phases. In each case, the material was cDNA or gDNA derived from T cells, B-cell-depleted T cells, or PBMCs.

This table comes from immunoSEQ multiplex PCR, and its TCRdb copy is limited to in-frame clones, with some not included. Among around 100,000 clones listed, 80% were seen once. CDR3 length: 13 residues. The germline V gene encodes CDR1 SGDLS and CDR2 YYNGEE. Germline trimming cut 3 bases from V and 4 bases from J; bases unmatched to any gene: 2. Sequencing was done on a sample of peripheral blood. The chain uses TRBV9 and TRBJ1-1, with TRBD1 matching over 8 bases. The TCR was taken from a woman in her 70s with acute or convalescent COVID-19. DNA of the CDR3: TGTGCCAGCAGCGAGGGACAGGCCACTGAAGCTTTCTTT. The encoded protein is CASSEGQATEAFF. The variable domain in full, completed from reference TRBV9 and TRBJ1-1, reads DSGVTQTPKHLITATGQRVTLRCSPRSGDLSVYWYQQSLDQGLQFLIQYYNGEERAKGNILERFSAQQFPDLHSELNLSSLELGDSALYFCASSEGQATEAFFGQGTRLTVV.